This T cell receptor (beta chain) came from a study of a mutant IDH1 vaccine in newly diagnosed glioma. Study at large: Vaccines began 4-6 weeks after radiotherapy alone, or with temozolomide cycles. Treated patients had a mean age of approximately 40 years and a roughly 60% male, approximately 38% female split. Study-wide results and limits: Around 92% of patients showed vaccine-induced immune responses across multiple MHC alleles.

Profiling relied on immunoSEQ multiplex PCR, and the TCRdb table lists in-frame clones only, not all of them. This sample has some 48,000 clones, with about 77% found just once. In regard to this clone: The target antigen is unknown.

Described time point: week 5, during vaccination. One vaccine dose held 300 ug of mutant IDH1 20-mer peptide and came with topical imiquimod. Donors harbored newly found WHO grade 3 or 4 IDH1-mutant, ATRX-lost astrocytomas. This CDR3 region has 15 residues. In germline, CDR1 is MNHEY, CDR2 SMNVEV (reference sequence). J lost 4 bases, V lost 6 bases, and 10 bases had no gene match. The receptor was isolated from a woman in her forties with glioma. This chain uses TRBV27 with TRBJ1-2; TRBD1 matches at 8 bases. The input for sequencing was PBMCs, taken from a glioma patient whose treatment included an IDH1 peptide vaccine. This chain's CDR3 is CASSSRQGIPYGYTF. The CDR3 region has the DNA TGTGCCAGCAGCTCTCGACAGGGGATCCCCTATGGCTACACCTTC.